This T cell receptor (beta chain) was obtained from a study of T cell responses to AZD1222 COVID-19 vaccine. Study results and caveats: Only a handful of AZD1222 recipients, several in all, had baseline seropositivity. Mostly white British, mostly female donors; authors suggested clonal diversity may be underestimated. Repertoire samples came only from after the peak T cell response.

About this clone: What it binds is unknown.

The table came from immunoSEQ multiplex PCR; TCRdb's copy has only in-frame clones and leaves some out. The sample includes 55,000 to 65,000 clones, 65% to 90% of them seen just once. The origin of this receptor is an adult in good health. The source material was peripheral blood, sampled on day 0 of AZD1222 vaccination.

The CDR3 sequence: CASSIGPGQGISYEQYF. The CDR3 nucleotides are TGTGCCAGTAGTATAGGCCCGGGGCAGGGAATTTCCTACGAGCAGTACTTC. The rearrangement joins TRBV19 to TRBJ2-7; D is tentatively TRBD1 or TRBD2 (5 bases each). The V gene's germline CDR1 is LNHDA and CDR2 SQIVND (reference sequence). Trimming stripped 1 base from V and 1 base from J, with 17 bases between. The CDR3 consists of 17 residues.